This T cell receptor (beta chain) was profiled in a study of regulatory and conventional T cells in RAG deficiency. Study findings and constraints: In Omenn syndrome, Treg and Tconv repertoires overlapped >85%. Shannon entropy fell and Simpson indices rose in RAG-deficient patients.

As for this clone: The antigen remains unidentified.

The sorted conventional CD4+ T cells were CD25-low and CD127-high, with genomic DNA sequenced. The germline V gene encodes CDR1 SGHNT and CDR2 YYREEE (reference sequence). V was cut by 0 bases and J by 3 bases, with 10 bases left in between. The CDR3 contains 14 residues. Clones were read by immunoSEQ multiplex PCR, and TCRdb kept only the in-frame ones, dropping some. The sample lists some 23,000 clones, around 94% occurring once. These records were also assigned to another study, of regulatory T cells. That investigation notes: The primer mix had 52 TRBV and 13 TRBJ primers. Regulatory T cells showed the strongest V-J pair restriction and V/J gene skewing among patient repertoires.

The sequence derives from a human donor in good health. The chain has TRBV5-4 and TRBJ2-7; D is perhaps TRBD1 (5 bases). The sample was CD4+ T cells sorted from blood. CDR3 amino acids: CASSLGGRNYEQYF. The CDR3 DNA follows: TGTGCCAGCAGCTTGGGGGGCAGGAACTACGAGCAGTACTTC.